The T cell receptor (delta chain) under discussion was sequenced for a study of gamma-delta T cells after stem cell transplantation. Sample share makes this clone medium-sized (0.01 to 0.1%). TCRdb re-identified clones in the RT-PCR reads via CATT. Of approximately 1,300 delta-chain clones listed, about 30% are singletons. Sequencing used gamma-delta T cells. The sequence was obtained from a human donor. It is not recorded whose cells these are; they may come from a transplant donor.

The CDR3 DNA sequence: TGTGCTCTTGGGGAAAGAATGGGCATCCTAAGGCCCGAGCTACTGGGGGATAAGTGGGCGCAAAGGAGCCTCATCTTT. Protein: CALGERMGILRPELLGDKWAQRSLIF. V usage is TRDV1 and J usage is TRDJ1; 11 bases are shared with TRDD3. There are 26 residues in the CDR3. V lost 2 bases to trimming and J lost 11 bases; unmatched junction nucleotides: 43. Looked up from germline, CDR1 is TSWWSYY and CDR2 is QGS.